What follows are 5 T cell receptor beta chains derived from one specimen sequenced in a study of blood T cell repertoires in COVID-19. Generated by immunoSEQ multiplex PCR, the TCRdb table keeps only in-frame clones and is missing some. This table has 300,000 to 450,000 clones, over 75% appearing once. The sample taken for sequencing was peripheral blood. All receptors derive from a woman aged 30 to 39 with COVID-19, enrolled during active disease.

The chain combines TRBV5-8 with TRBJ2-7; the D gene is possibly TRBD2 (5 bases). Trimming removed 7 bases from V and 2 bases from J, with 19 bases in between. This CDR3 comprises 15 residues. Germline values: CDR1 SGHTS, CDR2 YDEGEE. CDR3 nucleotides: TGTGCCAGCCCATCACCCAACGGGGTTCCCTACGAGCAGTACTTC. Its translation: CASPSPNGVPYEQYF.

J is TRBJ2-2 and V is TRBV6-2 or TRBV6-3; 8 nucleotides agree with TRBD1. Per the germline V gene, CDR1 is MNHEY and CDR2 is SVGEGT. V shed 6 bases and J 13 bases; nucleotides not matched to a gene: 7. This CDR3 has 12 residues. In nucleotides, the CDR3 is TGTGCCAGCAGCTATCGGACAGGGTCGCTGTTTTTT. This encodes CASSYRTGSLFF.

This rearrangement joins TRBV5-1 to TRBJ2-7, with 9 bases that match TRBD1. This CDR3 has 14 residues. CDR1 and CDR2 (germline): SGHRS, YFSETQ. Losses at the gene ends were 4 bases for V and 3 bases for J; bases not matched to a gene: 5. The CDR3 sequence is CASSGGQGIYEQYF. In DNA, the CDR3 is TGCGCCAGCAGCGGGGGACAGGGAATCTACGAGCAGTACTTC.

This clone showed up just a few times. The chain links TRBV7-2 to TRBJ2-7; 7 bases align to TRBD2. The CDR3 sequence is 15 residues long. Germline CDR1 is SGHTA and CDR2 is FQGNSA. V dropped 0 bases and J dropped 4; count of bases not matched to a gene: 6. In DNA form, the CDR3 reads TGTGCCAGCAGCTTAGCGGGAGGGTGGAGGTACGAGCAGTACTTC. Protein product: CASSLAGGWRYEQYF.

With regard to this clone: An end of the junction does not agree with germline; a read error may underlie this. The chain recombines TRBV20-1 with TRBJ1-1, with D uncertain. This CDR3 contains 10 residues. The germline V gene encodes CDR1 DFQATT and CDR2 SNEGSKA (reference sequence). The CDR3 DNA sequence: TGCAGTGCGAGAGGGAGTACGGCTTTCTTT. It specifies CSARGSTAFF.